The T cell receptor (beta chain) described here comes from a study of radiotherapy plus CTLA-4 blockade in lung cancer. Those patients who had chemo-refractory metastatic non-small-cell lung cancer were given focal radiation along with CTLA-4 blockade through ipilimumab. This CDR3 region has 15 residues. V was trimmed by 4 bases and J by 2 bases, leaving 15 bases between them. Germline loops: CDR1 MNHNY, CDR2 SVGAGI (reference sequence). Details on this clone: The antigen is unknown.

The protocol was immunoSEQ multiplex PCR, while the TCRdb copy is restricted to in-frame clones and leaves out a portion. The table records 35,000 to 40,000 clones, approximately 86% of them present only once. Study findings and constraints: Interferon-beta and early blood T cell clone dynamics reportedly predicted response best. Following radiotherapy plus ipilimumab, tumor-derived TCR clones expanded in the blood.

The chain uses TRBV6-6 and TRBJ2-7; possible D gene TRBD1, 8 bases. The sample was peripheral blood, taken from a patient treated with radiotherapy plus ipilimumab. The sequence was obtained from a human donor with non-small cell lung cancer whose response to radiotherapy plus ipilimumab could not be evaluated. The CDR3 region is CASSSYRGGAYEQYF. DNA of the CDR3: TGTGCCAGCAGTTCTTACAGGGGGGGTGCCTACGAGCAGTACTTC.